This entry is about one T cell receptor beta chain. Its specificity is not known. The sample originates from a study of cytomegalovirus exposure and HLA in healthy donors. General study results and limits: The study dropped some indistinguishable V segments, TRBV6-2 and TRBV6-3 among them. In a later analysis, TCR association rates varied by HLA locus: DRB1 most, HLA-C fewest.

The study ran its PCR with 60 Vbeta and 13 Jbeta primers. In the original analysis: It was a later analysis that counted tens of millions of unique TCR beta chains, of which roughly 10 million were shared. Clones were read by immunoSEQ multiplex PCR, and TCRdb kept only the in-frame ones, dropping some. That table furnishes V, J and clone size, whereas the DNA furnished D and trimming. Among 150,000 to 200,000 clones, approximately 80% were seen once, and the ten largest hold 6.4%. V lost 1 base to trimming and J lost 6 bases, with 8 bases between them. This CDR3 is built from 14 residues. The germline gives CDR1 SGHDT, CDR2 YYEEEE.

The chain couples TRBV5-6 to TRBJ1-6, with a tentative D call TRBD1 (5 bases). The sequencing sample was made of PBMCs. This clonotype originated in a man in his fifties or sixties in good health and CMV-seropositive. The CDR3 loop is CASSLSRGNSPLHF. The CDR3 coding sequence is TGTGCCAGCAGCTTGTCTAGGGGTAATTCACCCCTCCACTTT. The full variable domain, completed using reference TRBV5-6 and TRBJ1-6, is DAGVTQSPTHLIKTRGQQVTLRCSPKSGHDTVSWYQQALGQGPQFIFQYYEEEERQRGNFPDRFSGHQFPNYSSELNVNALLLGDSALYLCASSLSRGNSPLHFGNGTRLTVT.